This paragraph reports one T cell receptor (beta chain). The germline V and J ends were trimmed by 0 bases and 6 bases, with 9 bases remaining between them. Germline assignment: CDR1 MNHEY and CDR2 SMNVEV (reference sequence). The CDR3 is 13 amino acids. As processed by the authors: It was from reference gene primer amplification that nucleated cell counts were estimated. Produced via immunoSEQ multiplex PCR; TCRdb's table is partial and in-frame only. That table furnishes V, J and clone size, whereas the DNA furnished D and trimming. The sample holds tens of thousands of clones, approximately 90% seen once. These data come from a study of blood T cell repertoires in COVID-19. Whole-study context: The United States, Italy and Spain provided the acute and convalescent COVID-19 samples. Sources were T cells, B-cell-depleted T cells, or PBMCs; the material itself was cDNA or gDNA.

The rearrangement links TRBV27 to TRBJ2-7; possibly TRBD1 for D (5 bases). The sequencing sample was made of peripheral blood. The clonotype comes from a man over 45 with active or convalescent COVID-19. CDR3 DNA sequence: TGTGCCAGCAGTTTATCAGGGGCTATCGAGCAGTACTTC. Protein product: CASSLSGAIEQYF.